This record looks at one T cell receptor (beta chain) sequence and its context. This sample was included in a study of blood T cell repertoires in COVID-19. At the level of the study: Sources were T cells, B-cell-depleted T cells, or PBMCs; the material itself was cDNA or gDNA.

The V segment lost 2 bases and the J segment 2 bases; nucleotides outside the gene matches: 10. The germline gives CDR1 LGHNA, CDR2 YNFKEQ. The CDR3 loop spans 19 amino acids. The cohort comprised adults aged 18 to 89 years residing in approximately 25 US areas. Two negative PCRs, clearance, or symptom resolution characterized the recovered Cohort 3 donors. Study processing details: Reference gene primer amplification gave estimated nucleated cell counts. Libraries were prepared by immunoSEQ multiplex PCR; TCRdb keeps only in-frame clonotypes and omits some of them. V and J calls and clone size are copied from that table; D and trimming were computed from the DNA. Of just over 300,000 clones in the sample, around 86% were seen once.

The sequenced material came from PBMCs or T cells enriched from blood (not recorded which). The sequence was obtained from a young man who had recovered from COVID-19. V is TRBV4-2 and J is TRBJ2-6, with 9 bases identical to TRBD1. The CDR3 sequence: CASSQSWGTGSPGANVLTF. DNA of the CDR3: TGTGCCAGCAGCCAATCTTGGGGGACAGGGTCGCCTGGGGCCAACGTCCTGACTTTC.